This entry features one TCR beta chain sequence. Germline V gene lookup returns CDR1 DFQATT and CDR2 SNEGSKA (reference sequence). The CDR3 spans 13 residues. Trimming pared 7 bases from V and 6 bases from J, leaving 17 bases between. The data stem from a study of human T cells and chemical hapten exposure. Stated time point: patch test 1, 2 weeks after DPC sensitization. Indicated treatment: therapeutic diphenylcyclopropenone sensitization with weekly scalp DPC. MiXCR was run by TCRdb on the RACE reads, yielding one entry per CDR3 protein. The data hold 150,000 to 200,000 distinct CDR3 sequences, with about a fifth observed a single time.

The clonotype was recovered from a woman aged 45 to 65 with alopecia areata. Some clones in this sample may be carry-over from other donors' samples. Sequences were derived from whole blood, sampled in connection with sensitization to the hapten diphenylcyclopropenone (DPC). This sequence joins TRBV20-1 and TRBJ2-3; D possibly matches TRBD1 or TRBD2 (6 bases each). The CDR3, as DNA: TGCAGTGGGGGGGCAGCGATCCGTGATACGCAGTATTTT. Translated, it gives CSGGAAIRDTQYF.